This T cell receptor (beta chain) was documented in a study of T cells after yellow fever vaccination (dated by TCRdb to the late 2010s). Broadly, across the study: The SMART-Seq v4 Ultra Low Input RNA kit was used to prepare libraries from fractions with low cell numbers. Blood samples were taken at several timepoints before and after primary and secondary immunization, and bulk PBMC replicates and cell subsets were isolated. Bulk TCR alpha and beta repertoires were sequenced longitudinally to track T-cell clones before and after primary and booster YFV17D yellow fever vaccination. The cohort comprised two healthy male donors, one aged 18 to 29 and one aged 30 to 40 years. The research as a whole found: FACS-sorted repertoires could contain abundant contaminating clonotypes from the bulk population, so computational filtering was required. The secondary T-cell response was weaker than the primary response but faster, peaking on day 5 instead of day 15. Because the study included only a couple of donors, the extent to which the findings can be generalized is limited. A small share of clonotypes was detected in both CD4 and CD8 compartments, with the overlap likely arising from convergent recombination. After the booster, most clones that had expanded after primary vaccination were detected again (around 96% of CD4 and around nine tenths of CD8), suggesting broad maintenance of memory.

This clonotype was detected a few times. Its antigen is still unknown. Qualities for individual bases were not recorded, and no much larger clone is one base off. Taken with the paper, the label for treatment or condition translates to: live attenuated yellow fever vaccine strain. At every blood-draw timepoint, two biological replicates of bulk PBMCs were collected. PBMCs were isolated from peripheral blood using a standard Ficoll-Paque protocol. TriZol was used to extract RNA from bulk PBMCs, CD4 and CD8 fractions, and dextramer-positive and dextramer-negative fractions. Sequencing was carried out with an Illumina NovaSeq 6000. Synthesis of TCR cDNA relied on 5'RACE template switching, a step that introduced a universal primer site along with unique molecular identifiers. cDNA synthesis was primed from both the TCR alpha and TCR beta constant segments. Libraries were amplified in two PCR steps, with sample barcodes and sequencing adapters added in the second step. Sequencing of libraries was done on Illumina HiSeq 2500 (2x100 bp) or NovaSeq (2x150 bp). As for the original processing: Demultiplexing of reads and collapsing into UMI consensus sequences were performed with MIGEC, and V(D)J alignment was carried out with MiXCR. Clonotypes responding to the vaccine were identified with edgeR on replicate PBMC samples, with the criteria of FDR below 0.01 and a log2 fold change above 5 up to day 15. Each bulk clonotype received a CD4 or CD8 identity based on whether the sequenced CD4 or CD8 repertoire contained that clonotype at higher abundance. TCRdb reprocessed the public reads (quality trimming at Q25 with fastp, clone calling with MiXCR) and kept in-frame beta chains. Identical CDR3 protein sequences are pooled into one entry, listed with their most common genes and DNA. The V and J calls reflect TCRdb's pipeline rather than the authors' work. This sample has about 430,000 distinct CDR3 sequences in its table, and 15% to 20% of those were observed once. The ten largest clones take up 18% of the sample.

The sample here was PBMCs, taken before the yellow fever booster vaccination. This sequence originates from a man aged 18 to 29 who received the YFV17D yellow fever vaccine.

The nucleotides read TGTGCCAGCAGCTTAGGCCGGAGCGGGGCTCTAAGGGATACGCAGTATTTT. This encodes CASSLGRSGALRDTQYF. In this chain, TRBV11-2 is recombined with TRBJ2-3; 7 nucleotides in the junction match TRBD2. The CDR3, cysteine through phenylalanine, is 17 amino acids long. The sequence is cut down to CDR3 DNA, 51 bases in frame from base 1. The germline V and J ends show losses of 1 base and 6 bases respectively, and no gene match explains 13 bases of the junction. The germline V gene specifies SGHAT as CDR1 and FQNNGV as CDR2. With the rest looked up from the reference TRBV11-2 and TRBJ2-3 genes rather than sequenced, the full variable domain is EAGVAQSPRYKIIEKRQSVAFWCNPISGHATLYWYQQILGQGPKLLIQFQNNGVVDDSQLPKDRFSAERLKGVDSTLKIQPAKLEDSAVYLCASSLGRSGALRDTQYFGPGTRLTVL.